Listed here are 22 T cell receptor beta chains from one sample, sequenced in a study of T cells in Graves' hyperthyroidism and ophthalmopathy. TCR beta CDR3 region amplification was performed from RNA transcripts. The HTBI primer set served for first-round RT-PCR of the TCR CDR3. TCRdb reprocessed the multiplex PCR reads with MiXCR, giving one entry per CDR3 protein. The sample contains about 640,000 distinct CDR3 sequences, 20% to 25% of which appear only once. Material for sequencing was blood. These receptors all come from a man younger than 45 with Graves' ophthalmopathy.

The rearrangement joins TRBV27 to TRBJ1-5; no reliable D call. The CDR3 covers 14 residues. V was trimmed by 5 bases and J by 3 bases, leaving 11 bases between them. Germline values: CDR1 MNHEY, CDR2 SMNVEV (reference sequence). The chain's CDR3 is CASSTGVNNQPQHF. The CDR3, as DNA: TGTGCCAGCAGTACTGGGGTTAACAATCAGCCCCAGCATTTT.

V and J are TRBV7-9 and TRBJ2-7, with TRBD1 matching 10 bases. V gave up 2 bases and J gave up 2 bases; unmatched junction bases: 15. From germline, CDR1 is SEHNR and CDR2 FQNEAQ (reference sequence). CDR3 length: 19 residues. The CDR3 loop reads CASSLRIRDRGGWAYEQYF. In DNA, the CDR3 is TGTGCCAGCAGCTTAAGAATCCGGGACAGGGGAGGTTGGGCCTACGAGCAGTACTTC.

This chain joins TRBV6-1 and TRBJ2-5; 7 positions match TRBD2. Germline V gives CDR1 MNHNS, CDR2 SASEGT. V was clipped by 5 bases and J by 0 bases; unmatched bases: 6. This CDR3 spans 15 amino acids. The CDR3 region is CASSPGGSYQETQYF. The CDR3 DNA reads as TGTGCCAGCAGTCCGGGGGGATCGTACCAAGAGACCCAGTACTTC.

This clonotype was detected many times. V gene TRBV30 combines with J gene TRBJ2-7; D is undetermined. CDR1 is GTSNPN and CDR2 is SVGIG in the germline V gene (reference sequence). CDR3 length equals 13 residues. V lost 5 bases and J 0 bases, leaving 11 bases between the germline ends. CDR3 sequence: CAWGQELSYEQYF. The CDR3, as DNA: TGTGCCTGGGGTCAGGAACTCTCCTACGAGCAGTACTTC.

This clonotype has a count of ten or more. This CDR3 is CASSYSILAGNREQYF. In DNA, the CDR3 is TGTGCCAGCAGTTACTCGATTTTAGCGGGAAATAGAGAGCAGTACTTC. This sequence joins TRBV6-2 or TRBV6-3 and TRBJ2-7, with 8 bases fitting TRBD2. With V trimmed by 0 bases and J by 7 bases, 11 bases remained unmatched. This CDR3 has 16 residues. CDR1 and CDR2 (germline): MNHEY, SVGEGT.

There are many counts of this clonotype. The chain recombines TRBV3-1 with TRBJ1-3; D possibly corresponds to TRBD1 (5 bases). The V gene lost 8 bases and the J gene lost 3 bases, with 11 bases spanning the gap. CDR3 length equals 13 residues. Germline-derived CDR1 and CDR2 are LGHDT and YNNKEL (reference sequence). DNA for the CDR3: TGTGCCAGCGGCGGGGGTAATGGAAACACCATATATTTT. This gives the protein CASGGGNGNTIYF.

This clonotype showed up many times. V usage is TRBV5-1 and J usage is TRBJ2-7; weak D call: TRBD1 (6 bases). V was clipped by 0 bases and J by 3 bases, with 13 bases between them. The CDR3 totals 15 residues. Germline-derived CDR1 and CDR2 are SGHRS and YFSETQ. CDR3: CASSLDQGPNYEQYF. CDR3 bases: TGCGCCAGCAGCTTGGATCAGGGGCCCAACTACGAGCAGTACTTC.

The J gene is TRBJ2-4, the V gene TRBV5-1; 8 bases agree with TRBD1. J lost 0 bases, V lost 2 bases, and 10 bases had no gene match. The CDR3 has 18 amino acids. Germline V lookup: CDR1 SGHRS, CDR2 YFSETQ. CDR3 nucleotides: TGCGCCAGCAGCTTCGAGACAGGGGCCATATTAGCCAAAAACATTCAGTACTTC. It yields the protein CASSFETGAILAKNIQYF.

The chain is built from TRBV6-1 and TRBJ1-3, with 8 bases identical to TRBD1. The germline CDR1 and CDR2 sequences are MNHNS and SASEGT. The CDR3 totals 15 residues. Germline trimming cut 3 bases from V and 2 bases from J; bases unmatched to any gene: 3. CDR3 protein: CASSDRTGTGNTIYF. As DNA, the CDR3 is TGTGCCAGCAGTGATCGGACAGGGACTGGAAACACCATATATTTT.

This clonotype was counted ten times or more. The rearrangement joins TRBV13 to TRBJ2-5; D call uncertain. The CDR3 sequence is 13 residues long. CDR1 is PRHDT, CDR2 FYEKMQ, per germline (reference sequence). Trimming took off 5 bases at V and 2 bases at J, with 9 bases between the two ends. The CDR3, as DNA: TGTGCCAGCAGCCGGCCCCCACAAGAGACCCAGTACTTC. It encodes CASSRPPQETQYF.

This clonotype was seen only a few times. CDR3 sequence: CASSLYRGGGLNTEAFF. Written as DNA, the CDR3 is TGTGCCAGCAGCCTCTACAGGGGGGGGGGCTTGAACACTGAAGCTTTCTTT. The chain links TRBV28 to TRBJ1-1, with 8 positions matching TRBD1. Trimming cost V 6 bases and J 0 bases; bases outside gene matches: 12. Per germline, CDR1 MDHEN and CDR2 SYDVKM. This CDR3 is built from 17 residues.

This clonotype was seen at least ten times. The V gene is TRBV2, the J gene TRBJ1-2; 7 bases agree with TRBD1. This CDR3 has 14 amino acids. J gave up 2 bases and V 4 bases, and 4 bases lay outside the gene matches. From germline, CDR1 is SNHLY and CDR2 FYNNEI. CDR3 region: CASSGDRQNYGYTF. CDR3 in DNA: TGTGCCAGCAGTGGGGACAGACAGAACTATGGCTACACCTTC.

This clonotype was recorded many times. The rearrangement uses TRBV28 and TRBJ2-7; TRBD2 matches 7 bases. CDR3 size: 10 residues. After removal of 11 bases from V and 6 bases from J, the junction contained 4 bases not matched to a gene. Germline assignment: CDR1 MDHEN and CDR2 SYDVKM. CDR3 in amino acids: CACGTIEQYF. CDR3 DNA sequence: TGTGCCTGCGGGACTATCGAGCAGTACTTC.

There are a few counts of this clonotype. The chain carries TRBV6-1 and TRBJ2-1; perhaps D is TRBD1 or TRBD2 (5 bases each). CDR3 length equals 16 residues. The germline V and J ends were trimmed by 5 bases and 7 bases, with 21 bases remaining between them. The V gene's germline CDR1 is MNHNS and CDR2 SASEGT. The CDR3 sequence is CASSRNRMGVLNEQFF. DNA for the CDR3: TGTGCCAGCAGTCGAAACAGGATGGGGGTGTTGAATGAGCAGTTCTTC.

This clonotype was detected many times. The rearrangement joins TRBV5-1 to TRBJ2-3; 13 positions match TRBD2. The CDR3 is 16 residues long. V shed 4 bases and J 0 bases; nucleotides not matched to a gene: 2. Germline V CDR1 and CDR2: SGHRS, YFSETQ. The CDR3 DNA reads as TGCGCCAGCAGCCCGGGACTAGCGGGAAGCACAGATACGCAGTATTTT. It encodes CASSPGLAGSTDTQYF. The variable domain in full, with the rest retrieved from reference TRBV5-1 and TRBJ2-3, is KAGVTQTPRYLIKTRGQQVTLSCSPISGHRSVSWYQQTPGQGLQFLFEYFSETQRNKGNFPGRFSGRQFSNSRSEMNVSTLELGDSALYLCASSPGLAGSTDTQYFGPGTRLTVL.

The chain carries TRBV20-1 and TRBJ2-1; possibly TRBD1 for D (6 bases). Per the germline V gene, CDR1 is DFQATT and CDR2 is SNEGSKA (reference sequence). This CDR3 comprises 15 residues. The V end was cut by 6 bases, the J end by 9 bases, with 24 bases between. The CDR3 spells CSAHTGRPRGSEQFF. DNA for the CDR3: TGCAGTGCACATACAGGGCGACCAAGGGGCAGTGAGCAGTTCTTC.

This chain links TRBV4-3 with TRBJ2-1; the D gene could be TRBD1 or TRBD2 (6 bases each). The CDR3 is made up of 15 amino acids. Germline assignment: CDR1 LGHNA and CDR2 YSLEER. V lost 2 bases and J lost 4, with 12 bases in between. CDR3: CASSQNWGAYNEQFF. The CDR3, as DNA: TGCGCCAGCAGCCAAAACTGGGGGGCTTACAATGAGCAGTTCTTC.

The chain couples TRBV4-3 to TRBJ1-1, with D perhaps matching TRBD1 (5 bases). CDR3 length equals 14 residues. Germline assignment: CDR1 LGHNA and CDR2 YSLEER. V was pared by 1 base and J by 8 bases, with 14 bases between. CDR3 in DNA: TGCGCCAGCAGCCAAGCTACAGGTCGTGAAGAAGCTTTCTTT. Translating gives CASSQATGREEAFF.

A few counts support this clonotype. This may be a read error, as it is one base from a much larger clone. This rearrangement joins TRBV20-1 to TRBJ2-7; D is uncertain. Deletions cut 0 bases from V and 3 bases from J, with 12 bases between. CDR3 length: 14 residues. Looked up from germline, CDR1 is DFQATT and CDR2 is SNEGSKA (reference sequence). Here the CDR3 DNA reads TGCAGTGCTAGAGATCTGCGAAAGGACTACGAGCAGTACTTC. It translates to CSARDLRKDYEQYF.

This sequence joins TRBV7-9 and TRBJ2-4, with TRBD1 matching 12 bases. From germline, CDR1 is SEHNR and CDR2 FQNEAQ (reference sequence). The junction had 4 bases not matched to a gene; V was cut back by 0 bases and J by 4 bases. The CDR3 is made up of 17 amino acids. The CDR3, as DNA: TGTGCCAGCAGCTTAGCGGGACAGGGGGCGGCGAAAAACATTCAGTACTTC. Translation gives CASSLAGQGAAKNIQYF.

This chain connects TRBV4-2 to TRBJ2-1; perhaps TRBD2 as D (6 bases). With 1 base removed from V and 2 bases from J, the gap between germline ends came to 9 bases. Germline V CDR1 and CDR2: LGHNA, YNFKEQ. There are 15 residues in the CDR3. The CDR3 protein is CASSQGLDPYNEQFF. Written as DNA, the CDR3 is TGTGCCAGCAGCCAAGGACTAGACCCCTACAATGAGCAGTTCTTC.

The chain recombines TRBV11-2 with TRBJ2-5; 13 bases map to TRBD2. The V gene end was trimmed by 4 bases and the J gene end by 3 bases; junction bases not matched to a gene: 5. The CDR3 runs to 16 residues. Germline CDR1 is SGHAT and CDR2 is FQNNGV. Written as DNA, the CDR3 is TGTGCCAGCAGCTCAGGACTAGCGGGAGAGGAAGAGACCCAGTACTTC. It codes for CASSSGLAGEEETQYF.